The 26 T cell receptor beta chains in this list originate from one sample, sequenced in a study of T cells in Graves' hyperthyroidism and ophthalmopathy. Amplified TCR beta CDR3 regions derived from RNA transcripts. TCR CDR3 regions were first amplified by RT-PCR with HTBI primers. TCRdb re-analysed the multiplex PCR reads in MiXCR, keeping a single row per CDR3 protein. The sample carries about 350,000 distinct CDR3 sequences, 15% to 20% recorded once. The sample comprised blood. These receptor sequences come from a woman between 35 and 50 years old with Graves' ophthalmopathy.

This clonotype was recorded at least ten times. J is TRBJ2-2 and V is TRBV6-1; TRBD2 matches 7 bases. CDR1 is MNHNS and CDR2 is SASEGT in the germline V gene. The CDR3 spans 14 residues. V was pared by 7 bases and J by 6 bases, with 8 bases of the junction left unmatched. This chain's CDR3 is CASIGLGQPGELFF. In nucleotides, the CDR3 is TGTGCCAGCATCGGACTAGGCCAACCCGGGGAGCTGTTTTTT.

Note on this clonotype: This clone may be a read error of a much larger clone one base away. The chain is built from TRBV24-1 and TRBJ2-3; D is uncertain. Trimming pared 4 bases from V and 0 bases from J, leaving 13 bases between. Germline V gene lookup returns CDR1 KGHDR and CDR2 SFDVKD. CDR3 size: 16 residues. DNA for the CDR3: TGTGCCACCAGTGACAAGGACCCAGCTAGCACAGATACGCAGTATTTT. Its protein product is CATSDKDPASTDTQYF.

This clonotype was seen ten or more times. This chain joins TRBV24-1 and TRBJ2-1; the D call may be TRBD1 or TRBD2 (5 bases each). The germline gives CDR1 KGHDR, CDR2 SFDVKD. The V end was cut by 9 bases, the J end by 6 bases, with 26 bases between. The CDR3 is made up of 17 amino acids. The CDR3 loop reads CATGRGSPQVGTNEQFF. In DNA, the CDR3 is TGTGCCACCGGACGGGGATCCCCCCAGGTAGGGACCAATGAGCAGTTCTTC.

As to this clonotype: This is likely a read error, given that the CDR3 carries no conserved phenylalanine or tryptophan at its end. CDR3 nucleotide sequence: TGTGCCAGCAGCCAAACCGGGAACACTGAAGCTTTCTCT. Its translation is CASSQTGNTEAFS. The rearrangement links TRBV3-1 to TRBJ1-1; D unresolved. Looked up from germline, CDR1 is LGHDT and CDR2 is YNNKEL (reference sequence). The V end was cut by 2 bases, the J end by 1 base, with 5 bases between. This CDR3 comprises 13 residues.

This clonotype was detected ten times or more. The V and J genes are TRBV7-8 and TRBJ2-2; a possible D gene is TRBD2 (5 bases). Trimming pared 5 bases from V and 5 bases from J, leaving 9 bases between. CDR1 and CDR2 from the germline V gene are SGHVS and FQNEAQ. This CDR3 is built from 13 residues. This CDR3 is CASSATTTGELFF. The CDR3 DNA reads TGTGCCAGCAGCGCGACTACTACCGGGGAGCTGTTTTTT.

This clonotype occurred many times. V is TRBV6-2 or TRBV6-3 and J is TRBJ2-2; possibly TRBD1 for D (6 bases). The CDR3 loop spans 13 amino acids. Per the germline V gene, CDR1 is MNHEY and CDR2 is SVGEGT. With 6 bases removed from V and 2 bases from J, the gap between germline ends came to 7 bases. The CDR3 spells CASRTGNTGELFF. The CDR3 nucleotides are TGTGCCAGCAGGACAGGAAACACCGGGGAGCTGTTTTTT.

This clonotype was observed at least ten times. V and J are TRBV6-5 and TRBJ1-2, with TRBD1 as a possible D gene (5 bases). This CDR3 spans 16 amino acids. The germline gives CDR1 MNHEY, CDR2 SVGAGI. V dropped 2 bases and J dropped 1 base, with 14 bases sitting between them. CDR3 loop: CASSYGTGTGNYGYTF. The CDR3 nucleotides are TGTGCCAGCAGTTACGGTACCGGGACGGGTAACTATGGCTACACCTTC.

There are a few counts of this clonotype. J is TRBJ1-2 and V is TRBV18; a weak D match, TRBD1 (6 bases). CDR1 KGHSH and CDR2 LQKENI come from the germline V gene. With 2 bases removed from V and 3 bases from J, the gap between germline ends came to 7 bases. This CDR3 has 13 amino acids. CDR3 in amino acids: CASSPNRDYGYTF. The CDR3 DNA is TGTGCCAGCTCACCAAACAGGGACTATGGCTACACCTTC.

The chain recombines TRBV5-1 with TRBJ1-2; 10 positions agree with TRBD1. The CDR3 sequence is 15 residues long. CDR1 and CDR2 from the germline V gene are SGHRS and YFSETQ. Unmatched junction bases numbered 6, after V lost 4 bases and J lost 3 bases. This CDR3 is CASSPLGQGHYGYTF. As DNA, the CDR3 is TGCGCCAGCAGCCCTCTGGGACAGGGGCACTATGGCTACACCTTC.

Points on this clonotype: A much larger clone is a single base away; this may be a read error. This chain uses TRBV7-3 with TRBJ1-1, with TRBD1 as a possible D gene (6 bases). V was trimmed by 5 bases and J by 11 bases, leaving 15 bases between them. This CDR3 comprises 12 residues. Looked up from germline, CDR1 is SGHTA and CDR2 is FQGTGA. The CDR3 sequence: CASSALSGAAFF. The CDR3 coding sequence is TGTGCCAGCAGCGCTCTCTCAGGGGCGGCTTTCTTT. Full variable domain (missing parts from reference TRBV7-3 and TRBJ1-1): GAGVSQTPSNKVTEKGKYVELRCDPISGHTALYWYRQSLGQGPEFLIYFQGTGAADDSGLPNDRFFAVRPEGSVSTLKIQRTERGDSAVYLCASSALSGAAFFGQGTRLTVV.

This clonotype was counted ten times or more. V and J are TRBV28 and TRBJ2-7; a possible D gene is TRBD2 (6 bases). This CDR3 is 20 amino acids long. Trimming took 6 bases from V and 6 from J, leaving 36 bases between them. CDR1 and CDR2 from the germline V gene are MDHEN and SYDVKM. As DNA, the CDR3 is TGTGCCAGCAGCCGATGGGAGCTTACAGCGCGGAGGGCCAAAATCGGCGAGCAGTACTTC. As protein: CASSRWELTARRAKIGEQYF.

This clonotype was seen repeatedly, ten times or more. The chain has TRBV12-3 or TRBV12-4 and TRBJ2-7, with D hard to call. The CDR3 runs 13 residues. The ends were cut back, 8 bases at V and 7 bases at J, with 18 bases in the middle. The CDR3 protein is CASGVRMGWEQYF. The CDR3 DNA reads as TGTGCCAGCGGAGTTCGGATGGGATGGGAGCAGTACTTC.

This clonotype has at least ten counts. CDR3 region: CASSTRRTSLYGYTF. CDR3 in DNA: TGTGCCAGTAGTACGAGGCGGACATCCCTCTATGGCTACACCTTC. The gene calls are TRBV19 and TRBJ1-2; perhaps TRBD1 as D (5 bases). The CDR3 is 15 amino acids. The V gene's germline CDR1 is LNHDA and CDR2 SQIVND (reference sequence). Trimming pared 4 bases from V and 4 bases from J, leaving 16 bases between.

This clonotype was counted many times. This rearrangement joins TRBV28 to TRBJ2-6; no clear D gene. V was pared by 6 bases and J by 4 bases, with 7 bases between. The CDR3 runs 13 residues. From germline, CDR1 is MDHEN and CDR2 SYDVKM. The CDR3 protein is CASSLTGANVLTF. CDR3 bases: TGTGCCAGCAGCCTTACCGGGGCCAACGTCCTGACTTTC.

The table lists this clonotype with a count of one. The genes are TRBV6-1 and TRBJ1-5, with 11 bases matching TRBD1. Trimming took 6 bases from V and 4 from J; bases not matched to a gene: 5. Looked up from germline, CDR1 is MNHNS and CDR2 is SASEGT. This CDR3 contains 15 residues. The CDR3 DNA is TGTGCCAGCAGAGAGGACAGGGGGCGAAATCAGCCCCAGCATTTT. This encodes CASREDRGRNQPQHF.

This clonotype was seen many times. It may be a read error: a sequence one base away is much more abundant. The V call is TRBV11-2, the J call TRBJ2-4; 7 bases fit TRBD1. The CDR3 loop spans 15 amino acids. J gave up 0 bases and V 5 bases, and 4 bases lay outside the gene matches. Germline CDR1 is SGHAT and CDR2 is FQNNGV. The CDR3 here is CASSRGTVAKNIQYF. CDR3 bases: TGTGCCAGCAGCAGAGGGACAGTAGCCAAAAACATTCAGTACTTC. Drawing the rest from reference TRBV11-2 and TRBJ2-4, the complete variable domain is EAGVAQSPRYKIIEKRQSVAFWCNPISGHATLYWYQQILGQGPKLLIQFQNNGVVDDSQLPKDRFSAERLKGVDSTLKIQPAKLEDSAVYLCASSRGTVAKNIQYFGAGTRLSVL.

The CDR3 nucleotides are TGTGCCAGCGAGCTTACGCAGGGAGTCTCCTACGAGCAGTACTTC. Residues: CASELTQGVSYEQYF. V and J are TRBV7-2 and TRBJ2-7, with D perhaps TRBD1 or TRBD2 (5 bases each). With 8 bases removed from V and 0 bases from J, the gap between germline ends came to 17 bases. Germline CDR1 SGHTA, CDR2 FQGNSA. CDR3 length equals 15 residues.

This clonotype was recorded at least ten times. V usage is TRBV6-1 and J usage is TRBJ1-1; D not certain. V was trimmed by 5 bases and J by 3 bases, leaving 13 bases between them. The CDR3 has 14 amino acids. The V gene's germline CDR1 is MNHNS and CDR2 SASEGT. The CDR3 DNA reads TGTGCCAGCAGTAGGGAGGGATTGGACACTGAAGCTTTCTTT. This gives the protein CASSREGLDTEAFF.

This clonotype was picked up many times. The chain employs TRBV3-1 and TRBJ1-2, with 8 bases fitting TRBD1. The germline gives CDR1 LGHDT, CDR2 YNNKEL (reference sequence). The CDR3 consists of 16 residues. The J segment lost 7 bases and the V segment lost 4 bases, leaving 14 bases of the junction unmatched. CDR3 in DNA: TGTGCCAGCAGCCCTTCCGGACAGGGTTCACGGGGTGGCTACACCTTC. The encoded protein is CASSPSGQGSRGGYTF.

Ten or more counts support this clonotype. The chain has TRBV6-5 and TRBJ2-2, with D perhaps TRBD2 (5 bases). V was shortened by 3 bases and J by 7 bases, with 12 bases between the two germline ends. CDR3 length: 14 residues. Germline V lookup: CDR1 MNHEY, CDR2 SVGAGI. CDR3 region: CASSYIIGVGELFF. The CDR3 DNA reads TGTGCCAGCAGTTATATCATCGGGGTCGGGGAGCTGTTTTTT.

V is TRBV19 and J is TRBJ2-5; a weak D match, TRBD2 (5 bases). V was clipped by 6 bases and J by 4 bases, with 12 bases between them. This CDR3 contains 13 residues. Germline values: CDR1 LNHDA, CDR2 SQIVND (reference sequence). The CDR3 reads CASRRRWRETQYF. CDR3 coding DNA: TGTGCCAGTAGAAGGAGGTGGCGAGAGACCCAGTACTTC.

This clonotype was recorded once. The rearrangement uses TRBV5-1 and TRBJ2-7; 8 nucleotides align to TRBD2. Trimming cost V 0 bases and J 2 bases; bases outside gene matches: 4. CDR1 and CDR2 from the germline V gene are SGHRS and YFSETQ. CDR3 length: 15 amino acids. The CDR3, as DNA: TGCGCCAGCAGCTTGGTGGTTAGCGGGACCTACGAGCAGTACTTC. Its translation is CASSLVVSGTYEQYF.

This clonotype was detected ten times or more. The chain employs TRBV28 and TRBJ1-2, with a possible D match to TRBD1 (6 bases). Germline V CDR1 and CDR2: MDHEN, SYDVKM. This CDR3 has 10 residues. Between the trimmed V and J ends, which lost 6 bases and 8 bases, there was a span of 7 bases. The CDR3 reads CASRGGGYTF. DNA for the CDR3: TGTGCCAGCAGAGGGGGGGGCTACACCTTC.

This clonotype was counted ten times or more. The chain links TRBV20-1 to TRBJ1-5; D remains unclear. The CDR3 contains 10 residues. The ends were cut back, 5 bases at V and 4 bases at J, with 3 bases in the middle. Germline CDR1 DFQATT, CDR2 SNEGSKA (reference sequence). This CDR3 is CSAVNQPQHF. The CDR3 bases are TGCAGTGCTGTAAATCAGCCCCAGCATTTT.

This clonotype was counted ten times or more. The gene calls are TRBV19 and TRBJ1-3; D is unclear. Per the germline V gene, CDR1 is LNHDA and CDR2 is SQIVND (reference sequence). This CDR3 comprises 14 residues. V was trimmed by 4 bases and J by 4 bases, leaving 11 bases between them. Here the CDR3 DNA reads TGTGCCAGTAGTAACCTGGCTGAAGGAAACACCATATATTTT. Protein sequence: CASSNLAEGNTIYF.

As regards this clonotype: This may come from a read error, since a much larger clone is one base off. The rearrangement joins TRBV11-2 to TRBJ2-3, with D tentatively TRBD2 (5 bases). Germline-derived CDR1 and CDR2 are SGHAT and FQNNGV. The CDR3 is 16 amino acids. Trimming stripped 4 bases from V and 3 bases from J, with 17 bases between. The CDR3 nucleotides read TGTGCCAGCAGCTCCCTGGGCGGAGGTGTAACAGATACGCAGTATTTT. Translation gives CASSSLGGGVTDTQYF.